The TCR beta chain under discussion was sequenced for a study of response to subunit inactivated influenza vaccine. A single record per CDR3 protein comes from TCRdb applying MiXCR to the RT-PCR reads. The sample lists fewer than 750,000 distinct CDR3 sequences, 12% to 15% occurring once. Looked up from germline, CDR1 is SGHVS and CDR2 is FNYEAQ. Trimming took off 6 bases at V and 4 bases at J, with 18 bases between the two ends. This CDR3 spans 15 amino acids. The sample was PBMCs from blood, taken about 11 days after vaccination. This clonotype was sampled from a man aged 50 to 60 who received an inactivated influenza vaccine. The chain carries TRBV7-6 and TRBJ1-2; D is perhaps TRBD1 (5 bases). CDR3 DNA sequence: TGTGCCAGCAGTCCCGGGACCCGGAGTGTCTATGGCTACACCTTC. This gives the protein CASSPGTRSVYGYTF.